This entry lists 28 T cell receptor beta chains sequenced from one sample in a study of cytomegalovirus exposure and HLA in healthy donors. The PCR made use of 60 Vbeta and 13 Jbeta primers. Generated by immunoSEQ multiplex PCR, the TCRdb table keeps only in-frame clones and is missing some. The sample gives 200,000 to 300,000 clones, roughly 78% of which show up once; approximately 0.47% is in the top ten. The specimen sequenced was PBMCs. The receptors stem from a boy aged 5-17 years in good health and CMV-seronegative.

The chain combines TRBV19 with TRBJ2-3, with D uncertain. Germline values: CDR1 LNHDA, CDR2 SQIVND (reference sequence). V lost 0 bases and J 2 bases, leaving 21 bases between the germline ends. The CDR3 loop spans 19 amino acids. The CDR3 nucleotides are TGTGCCAGTAGTATAGATCTACGCGGTCGGCCCCGGCTCACAGATACGCAGTATTTT. This gives the protein CASSIDLRGRPRLTDTQYF.

This clone appeared a few times. The CDR3 DNA is TGTGCCAGCAGTGAGAGAGGGAACACTGAAGCTTTCTTT. Protein sequence: CASSERGNTEAFF. The rearrangement links TRBV6-4 to TRBJ1-1; no definite D call. The CDR3 has 13 amino acids. Germline V gene data show CDR1 as MRHNA and CDR2 as SNTAGT. Deletions cut 3 bases from V and 1 base from J, with 6 bases between.

The sample holds a few counts of this clone. V is TRBV6-6 and J is TRBJ2-3; 12 bases map to TRBD2. The CDR3 runs 16 residues. J was trimmed by 6 bases and V by 0 bases; bases with no gene match: 4. CDR1 MNHNY and CDR2 SVGAGI come from the germline V gene (reference sequence). The CDR3 DNA reads TGTGCCAGCAGTTACTCGGGGCTAGCGGGGGGGGATACGCAGTATTTT. Its protein is CASSYSGLAGGDTQYF.

This clone occurred once. The V gene is TRBV30, the J gene TRBJ2-5; TRBD2 matches 9 bases. TRBJ2-7 explains the end of the DNA better; the J call may be wrong. Germline CDR1 and CDR2: GTSNPN and SVGIG (reference sequence). The CDR3 loop spans 12 amino acids. The CDR3 is CAWTSGMDEQYF. CDR3 DNA: TGTGCCTGGACTAGCGGGATGGACGAGCAGTACTTC.

This sequence joins TRBV18 and TRBJ1-2; 10 bases agree with TRBD1. Trimming removed 6 bases from V and 5 bases from J; junction bases left unmatched: 6. The length of the CDR3 is 14 residues. Germline CDR1 KGHSH, CDR2 LQKENI. CDR3 residues: CASSGQGVEYGYTF. The CDR3 DNA reads as TGTGCCAGCTCTGGACAGGGGGTAGAGTATGGCTACACCTTC.

This clone was detected once. This chain connects TRBV19 to TRBJ1-2; 8 positions agree with TRBD1. V was pared by 5 bases and J by 4 bases, with 3 bases of the junction left unmatched. Germline assignment: CDR1 LNHDA and CDR2 SQIVND (reference sequence). CDR3 size: 13 residues. CDR3 in amino acids: CASSGQGLYGYTF. CDR3 in DNA: TGTGCCAGTAGTGGACAGGGTCTCTATGGCTACACCTTC. The entire variable domain, with the rest obtained from reference TRBV19 and TRBJ1-2, is as follows: DGGITQSPKYLFRKEGQNVTLSCEQNLNHDAMYWYRQDPGQGLRLIYYSQIVNDFQKGDIAEGYSVSREKKESFPLTVTSAQKNPTAFYLCASSGQGLYGYTFGSGTRLTVV.

The chain couples TRBV18 to TRBJ2-7, with a weak D call TRBD2 (5 bases). Germline CDR1 KGHSH, CDR2 LQKENI. Trimming left V 3 bases short and J 0 bases short, with 15 bases between. This CDR3 has 16 amino acids. CDR3 amino acids: CASSPYSSGFSYEQYF. As DNA, the CDR3 is TGTGCCAGCTCACCTTACAGCTCGGGATTCTCCTACGAGCAGTACTTC.

The chain employs TRBV7-9 and TRBJ2-6; no firm D call. The CDR3 extends over 17 amino acids. The germline V and J ends were trimmed by 5 bases and 0 bases, with 14 bases remaining between them. Looked up from germline, CDR1 is SEHNR and CDR2 is FQNEAQ (reference sequence). The CDR3 nucleotides read TGTGCCAGCAGCCCCGACCCAGGCCGCTCTGGGGCCAACGTCCTGACTTTC. This codes for CASSPDPGRSGANVLTF.

The chain links TRBV30 to TRBJ1-1; no reliable D call. Trimming left V 8 bases short and J 1 base short, with 11 bases between. The CDR3 loop spans 12 amino acids. Germline CDR1 and CDR2: GTSNPN and SVGIG (reference sequence). CDR3 sequence (DNA): TGTGCCCGAACACAGACGAACACTGAAGCTTTCTTT. This gives the protein CARTQTNTEAFF.

The chain employs TRBV6-5 and TRBJ2-1; 8 bases map to TRBD1. The CDR3 spans 14 residues. Losses at the gene ends were 6 bases for V and 6 bases for J; bases not matched to a gene: 7. From germline, CDR1 is MNHEY and CDR2 SVGAGI. This CDR3 is CASRRQGSGNEQFF. Here the CDR3 DNA reads TGTGCCAGCAGACGACAGGGGTCCGGCAATGAGCAGTTCTTC.

The V gene is TRBV10-2, the J gene TRBJ2-1, with D hard to call. Germline CDR1 is WSHSY and CDR2 is SAAADI. The ends were cut back, 5 bases at V and 2 bases at J, with 7 bases in the middle. The CDR3 runs to 13 residues. The CDR3 region is CASSTTAYNEQFF. CDR3 sequence (DNA): TGCGCCAGCAGTACAACAGCCTACAATGAGCAGTTCTTC.

The rearrangement uses TRBV10-1 and TRBJ2-1; TRBD2 aligns across 8 bases. The V gene's germline CDR1 is WNHNN and CDR2 SYGVQD (reference sequence). The CDR3 is made up of 13 amino acids. After removal of 4 bases from V and 8 bases from J, the junction contained 4 bases not matched to a gene. The CDR3 DNA sequence: TGCGCCAGCAGTGCCAGCGGGAGTGATGAGCAGTTCTTC. It encodes CASSASGSDEQFF.

V is TRBV7-2 and J is TRBJ2-5, with 9 bases lining up with TRBD2. Germline trimming cut 5 bases from V and 2 bases from J; bases unmatched to any gene: 9. Germline V gene sequence: CDR1 SGHTA, CDR2 FQGNSA. CDR3 length equals 16 residues. CDR3 bases: TGTGCCAGCAGCCCCCCAGGACTAGCGTTTCAAGAGACCCAGTACTTC. It codes for CASSPPGLAFQETQYF.

This clone has just one count. The chain carries TRBV6-1 and TRBJ1-2; a possible D gene is TRBD1 (5 bases). The V gene lost 0 bases and the J gene lost 8 bases, with 10 bases spanning the gap. The germline gives CDR1 MNHNS, CDR2 SASEGT. The CDR3 has 13 amino acids. CDR3 residues: CASSEAPGYGYTF. CDR3 in DNA: TGTGCCAGCAGTGAAGCTCCAGGGTACGGCTACACCTTC.

The rearrangement links TRBV18 to TRBJ2-4; 11 bases agree with TRBD2. Germline assignment: CDR1 KGHSH and CDR2 LQKENI. Germline trimming cut 3 bases from V and 11 bases from J; bases unmatched to any gene: 9. The CDR3 consists of 15 residues. CDR3: CASSPPTSGDNLQYF. The CDR3 DNA reads as TGTGCCAGCTCACCGCCGACTAGCGGGGACAACCTTCAGTACTTC.

The chain combines TRBV19 with TRBJ1-4, with TRBD1 matching 8 bases. Looked up from germline, CDR1 is LNHDA and CDR2 is SQIVND (reference sequence). Losses at the gene ends were 7 bases for V and 8 bases for J; bases not matched to a gene: 9. The length of the CDR3 is 14 residues. In DNA, the CDR3 is TGTGCCAGTAACTCCCCAGGGGGCGCCGAAAAACTGTTTTTT. Its protein is CASNSPGGAEKLFF.

This chain links TRBV29-1 with TRBJ2-3, with 9 bases matching TRBD1. Germline-derived CDR1 and CDR2 are SQVTM and ANQGSEA. The CDR3 has 13 amino acids. V lost 5 bases and J lost 3; bases outside the gene matches: 3. The CDR3 region is CSVRQGGTDTQYF. CDR3 in DNA: TGCAGCGTTCGACAGGGGGGGACAGATACGCAGTATTTT.

The sample holds a few counts of this clone. The chain is built from TRBV6-4 and TRBJ2-2, with TRBD2 identical over 7 bases. The CDR3 is 16 residues long. In germline, CDR1 is MRHNA, CDR2 SNTAGT. J gave up 1 base and V 0 bases, and 2 bases lay outside the gene matches. As DNA, the CDR3 is TGTGCCAGCAGTGACTCTGGGGGGGAGAACACCGGGGAGCTGTTTTTT. As protein: CASSDSGGENTGELFF.

This chain connects TRBV30 to TRBJ2-2, with 10 bases that match TRBD2. The CDR3 is made up of 15 amino acids. J lost 6 bases, V lost 5 bases, and 9 bases had no gene match. CDR1 and CDR2 (germline): GTSNPN, SVGIG (reference sequence). CDR3 sequence reads: CAWGKSGGASGELFF. For the CDR3, the DNA is TGTGCCTGGGGGAAGAGCGGGGGGGCTTCCGGGGAGCTGTTTTTT.

CDR3 DNA: TGTGCCAGCAGGAAGGGGCCCCGGAACTATGGCTACACCTTC. Amino acid sequence: CASRKGPRNYGYTF. This chain joins TRBV6-5 and TRBJ1-2; TRBD1 is a possible D gene (5 bases). V gave up 6 bases and J gave up 2 bases, with 13 bases separating them. The length of the CDR3 is 14 residues. Germline V gene sequence: CDR1 MNHEY, CDR2 SVGAGI.

In its sample, this clone was seen a few times. V usage is TRBV4-2 and J usage is TRBJ1-2; the match to TRBD1 covers 8 bases. After removal of 4 bases from V and 4 bases from J, the junction contained 11 bases not matched to a gene. Germline CDR1 and CDR2: LGHNA and YNFKEQ. The CDR3 loop spans 16 amino acids. The CDR3 spells CASSPPQGTGLYGYTF. CDR3 nucleotide sequence: TGTGCCAGCAGCCCTCCTCAGGGGACAGGCCTCTATGGCTACACCTTC.

CDR3 sequence (DNA): TGTGCCAGCAGCTCCACGGGGACAGACAATGAGCAGTTCTTC. This encodes CASSSTGTDNEQFF. This chain links TRBV7-9 with TRBJ2-1, with 7 bases aligning to TRBD1. The germline V gene has CDR1 SEHNR and CDR2 FQNEAQ (reference sequence). The J segment lost 5 bases and the V segment lost 4 bases, leaving 5 bases of the junction unmatched. The CDR3 sequence is 14 residues long. Combining the CDR3 with reference TRBV7-9 and TRBJ2-1 gives the whole variable domain DTGVSQNPRHKITKRGQNVTFRCDPISEHNRLYWYRQTLGQGPEFLTYFQNEAQLEKSRLLSDRFSAERPKGSFSTLEIQRTEQGDSAMYLCASSSTGTDNEQFFGPGTRLTVL.

The chain joins TRBV7-4 to TRBJ1-2; TRBD1 agrees at 7 bases. Trimming took 7 bases from V and 5 from J; bases not matched to a gene: 1. The CDR3 runs to 11 residues. In germline, CDR1 is SGHVT, CDR2 SQSDAQ. The CDR3 protein is CASNRGYGYTF. CDR3 DNA sequence: TGTGCCAGCAACAGGGGTTATGGCTACACCTTC.

In this sample, this clone turned up a few times. The chain recombines TRBV9 with TRBJ1-2; D uncertain. V lost 0 bases to trimming and J lost 3 bases, with 12 bases between them. The CDR3 length is 15 residues. Germline loops: CDR1 SGDLS, CDR2 YYNGEE. CDR3 loop: CASSVANTRDYGYTF. CDR3 DNA sequence: TGTGCCAGCAGCGTAGCCAACACGAGGGACTATGGCTACACCTTC. Supplemented by reference TRBV9 and TRBJ1-2, the full variable domain reads DSGVTQTPKHLITATGQRVTLRCSPRSGDLSVYWYQQSLDQGLQFLIQYYNGEERAKGNILERFSAQQFPDLHSELNLSSLELGDSALYFCASSVANTRDYGYTFGSGTRLTVV.

The chain joins TRBV29-1 to TRBJ1-3; D unclear. The CDR3 sequence is 16 residues long. The V end lost 6 bases, the J end lost 0 bases, and 18 bases lay between the germline ends. CDR1 SQVTM and CDR2 ANQGSEA come from the germline V gene. The DNA of the CDR3 is TGCAGCGTCGTTGTCTTAGGAGGGAGCTCTGGAAACACCATATATTTT. Its translation: CSVVVLGGSSGNTIYF.

The chain is built from TRBV15 and TRBJ2-3, with 12 bases aligning to TRBD2. This CDR3 region has 17 residues. The V and J ends lost 5 bases and 2 bases, in that order; junction bases with no gene match: 8. Germline V gene lookup returns CDR1 LNHNV and CDR2 YYDKDF (reference sequence). This chain's CDR3 is CATSGTTSGRFTDTQYF. The CDR3 DNA reads TGTGCCACCAGCGGAACGACTAGCGGGAGATTCACAGATACGCAGTATTTT.

The chain is built from TRBV10-3 and TRBJ1-2; D ambiguous. Trimming took 3 bases from V and 4 from J, leaving 12 bases between them. CDR1 ENHRY and CDR2 SYGVKD come from the germline V gene. This CDR3 is built from 14 residues. The DNA of the CDR3 is TGTGCCATCAGTGAAGTGGGGAGTGGCTATGGCTACACCTTC. Translated: CAISEVGSGYGYTF.

This rearrangement joins TRBV28 to TRBJ1-2; 7 bases agree with TRBD1. Germline V gives CDR1 MDHEN, CDR2 SYDVKM. The CDR3 has 15 residues. The ends lost 5 bases at V and 7 bases at J; junction bases unmatched: 13. CDR3 region: CASSPRRGRMGGYTF. CDR3 nucleotides: TGTGCCAGCAGTCCTCGGAGGGGGCGAATGGGTGGCTACACCTTC.